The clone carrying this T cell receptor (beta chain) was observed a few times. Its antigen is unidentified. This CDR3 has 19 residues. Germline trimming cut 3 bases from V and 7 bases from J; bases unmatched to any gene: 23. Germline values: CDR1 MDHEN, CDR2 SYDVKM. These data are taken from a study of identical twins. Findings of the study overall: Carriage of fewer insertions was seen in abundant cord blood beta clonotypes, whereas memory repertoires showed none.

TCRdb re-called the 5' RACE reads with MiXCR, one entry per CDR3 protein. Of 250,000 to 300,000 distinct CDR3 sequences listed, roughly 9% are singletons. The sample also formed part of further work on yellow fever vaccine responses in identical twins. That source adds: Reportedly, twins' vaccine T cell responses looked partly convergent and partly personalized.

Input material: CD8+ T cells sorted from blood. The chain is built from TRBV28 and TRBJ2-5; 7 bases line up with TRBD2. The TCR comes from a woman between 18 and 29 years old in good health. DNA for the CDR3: TGTGCCAGCAGTTTTGGTTTTAGCGGACTAGGACCGCCTCGGGGGACCCAGTACTTC. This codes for CASSFGFSGLGPPRGTQYF.